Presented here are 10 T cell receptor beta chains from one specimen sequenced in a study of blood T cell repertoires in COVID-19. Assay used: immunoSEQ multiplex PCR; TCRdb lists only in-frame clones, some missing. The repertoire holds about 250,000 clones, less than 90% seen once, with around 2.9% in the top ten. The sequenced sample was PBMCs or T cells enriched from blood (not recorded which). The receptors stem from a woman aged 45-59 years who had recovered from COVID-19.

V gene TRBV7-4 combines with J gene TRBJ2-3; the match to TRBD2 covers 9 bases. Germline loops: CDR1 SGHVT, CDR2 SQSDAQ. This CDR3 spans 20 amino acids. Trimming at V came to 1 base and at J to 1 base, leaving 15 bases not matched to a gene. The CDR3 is CASSLGASGLARCGTDTQYF. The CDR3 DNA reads TGTGCCAGCAGCTTAGGGGCATCAGGACTAGCGCGCTGTGGCACAGATACGCAGTATTTT.

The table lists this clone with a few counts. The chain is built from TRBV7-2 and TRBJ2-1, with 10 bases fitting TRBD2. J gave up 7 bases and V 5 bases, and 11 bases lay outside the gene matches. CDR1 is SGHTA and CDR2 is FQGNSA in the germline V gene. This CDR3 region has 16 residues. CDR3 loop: CASSPRTSGGMNEQFF. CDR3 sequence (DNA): TGTGCCAGCAGCCCTCGGACTAGCGGAGGAATGAATGAGCAGTTCTTC. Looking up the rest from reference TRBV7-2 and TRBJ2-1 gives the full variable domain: GAGVSQSPSNKVTEKGKDVELRCDPISGHTALYWYRQSLGQGLEFLIYFQGNSAPDKSGLPSDRFSAERTGGSVSTLTIQRTQQEDSAVYLCASSPRTSGGMNEQFFGPGTRLTVL.

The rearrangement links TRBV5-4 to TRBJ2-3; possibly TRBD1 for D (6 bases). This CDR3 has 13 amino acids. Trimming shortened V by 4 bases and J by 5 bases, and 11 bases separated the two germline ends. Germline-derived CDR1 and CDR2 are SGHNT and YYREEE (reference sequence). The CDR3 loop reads CASSKPQGDTQYF. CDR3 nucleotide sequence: TGTGCCAGCAGCAAGCCACAGGGAGATACGCAGTATTTT.

CDR3 protein: CASTPDRGLEKLFF. The DNA of the CDR3 is TGTGCCAGCACCCCGGACAGGGGGCTTGAAAAACTGTTTTTT. The chain couples TRBV28 to TRBJ1-4; 11 bases match TRBD1. Trimming cost V 7 bases and J 7 bases; bases outside gene matches: 5. From germline, CDR1 is MDHEN and CDR2 SYDVKM. This CDR3 spans 14 amino acids.

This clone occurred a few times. Written as DNA, the CDR3 is TGTGCCAGCAGCTTAGGGTCGAGCCCTACCTACGAGCAGTACTTC. Protein: CASSLGSSPTYEQYF. This rearrangement joins TRBV7-9 to TRBJ2-7; D gene unclear. Per germline, CDR1 SEHNR and CDR2 FQNEAQ (reference sequence). V lost 1 base, J lost 2 bases, and 12 bases lay in between. The CDR3 loop spans 15 amino acids.

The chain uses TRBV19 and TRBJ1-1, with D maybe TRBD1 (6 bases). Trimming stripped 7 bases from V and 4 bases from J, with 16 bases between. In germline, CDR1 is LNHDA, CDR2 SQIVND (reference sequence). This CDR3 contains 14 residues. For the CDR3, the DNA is TGTGCCAGTAACGACAGGAACCTTTTCACTGAAGCTTTCTTT. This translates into CASNDRNLFTEAFF.

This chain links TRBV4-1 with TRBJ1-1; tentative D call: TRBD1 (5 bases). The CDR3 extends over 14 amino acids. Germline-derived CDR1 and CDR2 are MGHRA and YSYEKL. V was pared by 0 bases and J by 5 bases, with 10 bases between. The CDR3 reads CASSQDVGGTEAFF. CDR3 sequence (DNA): TGCGCCAGCAGCCAAGATGTGGGGGGGACTGAAGCTTTCTTT.

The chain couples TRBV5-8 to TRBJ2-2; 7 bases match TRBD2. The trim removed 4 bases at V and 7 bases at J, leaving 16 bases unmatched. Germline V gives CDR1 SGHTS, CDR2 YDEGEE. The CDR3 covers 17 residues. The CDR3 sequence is CASSGAVGLAVDGELFF. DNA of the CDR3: TGTGCCAGCAGCGGCGCCGTAGGGCTAGCGGTTGACGGGGAGCTGTTTTTT.

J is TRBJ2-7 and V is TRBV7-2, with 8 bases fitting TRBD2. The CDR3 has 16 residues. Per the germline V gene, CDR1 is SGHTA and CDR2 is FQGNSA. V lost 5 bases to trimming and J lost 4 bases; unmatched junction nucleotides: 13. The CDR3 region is CASSLLGGRSGYEQYF. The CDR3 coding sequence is TGTGCCAGCAGCCTATTAGGCGGGAGGTCAGGGTACGAGCAGTACTTC.

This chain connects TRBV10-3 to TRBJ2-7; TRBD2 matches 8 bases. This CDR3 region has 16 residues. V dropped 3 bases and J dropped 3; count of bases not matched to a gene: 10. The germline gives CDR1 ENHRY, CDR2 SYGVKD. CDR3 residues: CAISDPRRGGFYEQYF. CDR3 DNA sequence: TGTGCCATCAGTGATCCCCGACGGGGGGGTTTCTACGAGCAGTACTTC.